Below, 20 T cell receptor beta chains from the same sample are listed, as sequenced in a study of blood T cell repertoires in COVID-19. Clones were sequenced by immunoSEQ multiplex PCR, and TCRdb holds only the in-frame ones, with some missing. The profile covers a few hundred thousand clones, with approximately 89% appearing a single time and around 2% taken by the ten largest. Sequenced: PBMCs or T cells enriched from blood (not recorded which). The source is a middle-aged man in a cohort exposed to, infected with or recovered from COVID-19 (not recorded which).

The chain joins TRBV6-5 to TRBJ1-1, with D perhaps TRBD1 (6 bases). The CDR3 length is 15 residues. The V gene lost 6 bases and the J gene lost 3 bases, with 17 bases spanning the gap. Germline V gives CDR1 MNHEY, CDR2 SVGAGI. The chain's CDR3 is CASRPKQGFDTEAFF. For the CDR3, the DNA is TGTGCCAGCAGACCCAAACAGGGTTTCGACACTGAAGCTTTCTTT.

The chain uses TRBV28 and TRBJ1-5; 10 bases match TRBD1. The CDR3 is 17 amino acids. CDR1 and CDR2 (germline): MDHEN, SYDVKM. Unmatched junction bases numbered 7, after V lost 4 bases and J lost 1 base. This chain's CDR3 is CASSSRTGGRSNQPQHF. As DNA, the CDR3 is TGTGCCAGCAGTTCGAGGACAGGGGGACGAAGCAATCAGCCCCAGCATTTT. The variable domain in full, completed from reference TRBV28 and TRBJ1-5, reads DVKVTQSSRYLVKRTGEKVFLECVQDMDHENMFWYRQDPGLGLRLIYFSYDVKMKEKGDIPEGYSVSREKKERFSLILESASTNQTSMYLCASSSRTGGRSNQPQHFGDGTRLSIL.

The chain is built from TRBV3-1 (or the pseudogene TRBV3-2) and TRBJ2-1; no clear D. V dropped 3 bases and J dropped 7 bases, with 7 bases sitting between them. The CDR3 spans 12 residues. Germline CDR1 is LGHDT and CDR2 is YNNKEL (reference sequence). The CDR3 reads CASSQYGNEQFF. CDR3 coding DNA: TGTGCCAGCAGCCAGTACGGGAATGAGCAGTTCTTC.

The rearrangement uses TRBV6-2 or TRBV6-3 and TRBJ2-7; TRBD2 aligns across 13 bases. V trimming: 2 bases; J trimming: 6 bases; junction bases outside the gene matches: 1. In germline, CDR1 is MNHEY, CDR2 SVGEGT. The CDR3 is 14 residues long. The CDR3 reads CASSYGTSGTEQYF. The DNA of the CDR3 is TGTGCCAGCAGTTACGGGACTAGCGGGACCGAGCAGTACTTC.

The chain combines TRBV28 with TRBJ2-7; D call uncertain. Germline lookup yields CDR1 MDHEN and CDR2 SYDVKM. V was trimmed by 5 bases and J by 2 bases, leaving 4 bases between them. The CDR3 runs to 11 residues. CDR3 coding DNA: TGTGCCAGCAGTGTAACCTACGAGCAGTACTTC. Translated: CASSVTYEQYF.

The chain joins TRBV5-5 to TRBJ1-2, with a possible D match to TRBD1 (6 bases). Germline CDR1 SGHKS, CDR2 YYEKEE (reference sequence). V was trimmed by 4 bases and J by 4 bases, leaving 14 bases between them. The CDR3 is made up of 14 amino acids. CDR3 DNA: TGTGCCAGCAGCAGGGAGACAGGTGGCTATGGCTACACCTTC. It yields the protein CASSRETGGYGYTF.

V and J are TRBV3-1 (or the pseudogene TRBV3-2) and TRBJ1-4, with no clear D. The CDR3 is made up of 12 amino acids. V was shortened by 0 bases and J by 10 bases, with 6 bases between the two germline ends. Germline-derived CDR1 and CDR2 are LGHDT and YNNKEL (reference sequence). The CDR3 protein is CASSQEGRKLFF. The DNA of the CDR3 is TGTGCCAGCAGCCAAGAGGGCAGAAAACTGTTTTTT.

The CDR3 sequence is CASSVSGSNEQFF. In DNA form, the CDR3 reads TGTGCCAGCAGCGTTAGCGGGAGTAATGAGCAGTTCTTC. The genes are TRBV5-5 and TRBJ2-1; TRBD2 aligns across 9 bases. Germline V gene sequence: CDR1 SGHKS, CDR2 YYEKEE (reference sequence). Losses at the gene ends were 4 bases for V and 7 bases for J; bases not matched to a gene: 3. The CDR3 has 13 amino acids. Supplemented by reference TRBV5-5 and TRBJ2-1, the full variable domain reads DAGVTQSPTHLIKTRGQQVTLRCSPISGHKSVSWYQQVLGQGPQFIFQYYEKEERGRGNFPDRFSARQFPNYSSELNVNALLLGDSALYLCASSVSGSNEQFFGPGTRLTVL.

The chain joins TRBV4-1 to TRBJ1-2; 7 bases line up with TRBD1. From germline, CDR1 is MGHRA and CDR2 YSYEKL. The CDR3 totals 16 residues. With 0 bases clipped from V and 4 bases from J, the junction kept 8 bases outside the gene matches. As DNA, the CDR3 is TGCGCCAGCAGCCAAGATAGAGGGGGCTTCGTCTATGGCTACACCTTC. Encoded protein: CASSQDRGGFVYGYTF.

The chain recombines TRBV14 with TRBJ1-2; D is unresolved. The germline V and J ends were trimmed by 0 bases and 5 bases, with 7 bases remaining between them. This CDR3 spans 13 amino acids. Looked up from germline, CDR1 is SGHDN and CDR2 is FVKESK. The CDR3: CASSQDGLYGYTF. The CDR3 DNA reads as TGTGCCAGCAGCCAAGATGGGCTGTATGGCTACACCTTC. Full variable domain (rest looked up from reference TRBV14 and TRBJ1-2): EAGVTQFPSHSVIEKGQTVTLRCDPISGHDNLYWYRRVMGKEIKFLLHFVKESKQDESGMPNNRFLAERTGGTYSTLKVQPAELEDSGVYFCASSQDGLYGYTFGSGTRLTVV.

This clone was found once. The V gene is TRBV18, the J gene TRBJ2-2; weak D call: TRBD2 (6 bases). Germline CDR1 is KGHSH and CDR2 is LQKENI. Trimming took off 4 bases at V and 5 bases at J, with 14 bases between the two ends. This CDR3 has 15 amino acids. CDR3 protein: CASSLPIADTGELFF. The DNA for the CDR3 is TGTGCCAGCTCACTCCCTATAGCGGATACCGGGGAGCTGTTTTTT.

The rearrangement links TRBV11-2 to TRBJ2-7; D is uncertain. V lost 1 base and J 6 bases, leaving 16 bases between the germline ends. This CDR3 region has 15 residues. From germline, CDR1 is SGHAT and CDR2 FQNNGV. CDR3: CASSLARRVSSEQYF. The CDR3 region has the DNA TGTGCCAGCAGCTTAGCAAGGAGAGTCTCTTCCGAGCAGTACTTC.

The chain uses TRBV25-1 and TRBJ1-1; D remains unclear. This CDR3 contains 13 residues. The V and J ends lost 8 bases and 6 bases respectively, with 16 bases between them. Germline CDR1 MGHDK, CDR2 SYGVNS. The CDR3 loop is CASRTSGGPEAFF. DNA for the CDR3: TGTGCCAGCCGAACCTCTGGAGGCCCTGAAGCTTTCTTT.

This chain uses TRBV15 with TRBJ2-6; D may be TRBD2 (5 bases). Germline V CDR1 and CDR2: LNHNV, YYDKDF (reference sequence). V was clipped by 0 bases and J by 0 bases, with 6 bases between them. The CDR3 totals 16 residues. CDR3 bases: TGTGCCACCAGCAGAGATGGGAGCTCTGGGGCCAACGTCCTGACTTTC. Translating it yields CATSRDGSSGANVLTF.

The V call is TRBV11-2, the J call TRBJ1-3, with no clear D. The V gene lost 1 base and the J gene lost 2 bases, with 6 bases spanning the gap. Germline assignment: CDR1 SGHAT and CDR2 FQNNGV. The CDR3 loop spans 14 amino acids. CDR3 region: CASSLGGPGNTIYF. CDR3 DNA: TGTGCCAGCAGCTTAGGAGGGCCTGGAAACACCATATATTTT. The full variable domain, rest sourced from reference TRBV11-2 and TRBJ1-3, is EAGVAQSPRYKIIEKRQSVAFWCNPISGHATLYWYQQILGQGPKLLIQFQNNGVVDDSQLPKDRFSAERLKGVDSTLKIQPAKLEDSAVYLCASSLGGPGNTIYFGEGSWLTVV.

The chain employs TRBV2 and TRBJ2-3; TRBD2 agrees at 7 bases. From germline, CDR1 is SNHLY and CDR2 FYNNEI. V shed 7 bases, J shed 0 bases, and the junction held 7 bases outside the gene matches. The CDR3 length is 15 residues. Here the CDR3 reads CASTLGAGSTDTQYF. As DNA, the CDR3 is TGTGCCAGCACTCTTGGAGCGGGGAGCACAGATACGCAGTATTTT.

The chain combines TRBV27 with TRBJ2-1; tentative D call: TRBD1 (6 bases). CDR3 length equals 15 residues. Per the germline V gene, CDR1 is MNHEY and CDR2 is SMNVEV (reference sequence). Trimming shortened V by 3 bases and J by 10 bases, and 19 bases separated the two germline ends. The CDR3 bases are TGTGCCAGCAGTTTGTACAGGGCCTCATTTGAAGAGCAGTTCTTC. As protein: CASSLYRASFEEQFF.

The chain links TRBV9 to TRBJ1-2; 11 nucleotides match TRBD1. Germline CDR1 SGDLS, CDR2 YYNGEE. The V gene end was trimmed by 4 bases and the J gene end by 6 bases; junction bases not matched to a gene: 5. The CDR3 runs 14 residues. CDR3 residues: CASSPRTGGDGYTF. The CDR3 bases are TGTGCCAGCAGCCCTCGGACAGGGGGCGATGGCTACACCTTC.

Turning to this clone: The conserved phenylalanine or tryptophan normally closing the CDR3 is absent here, so this likely arose from a read error. The limits of the CDR3 on the DNA are not certain, so only TCRdb's listed CDR3 is given. The chain joins TRBV24-1 to TRBJ2-7; TRBD2 is the table's D call, not checked against the DNA. Germline V gives CDR1 KGHDR, CDR2 SFDVKD. The CDR3 has 11 amino acids, counting both end residues. CDR3 in amino acids: CATSDLLGGGL.

This clone came up a few times. The chain has TRBV27 and TRBJ2-7, with TRBD1 matching over 8 bases. Germline V gene sequence: CDR1 MNHEY, CDR2 SMNVEV (reference sequence). This CDR3 has 14 residues. V shed 2 bases and J 3 bases; nucleotides not matched to a gene: 3. The CDR3 is CASSLDGTGYEQYF. As DNA, the CDR3 is TGTGCCAGCAGTTTAGATGGGACAGGCTACGAGCAGTACTTC.